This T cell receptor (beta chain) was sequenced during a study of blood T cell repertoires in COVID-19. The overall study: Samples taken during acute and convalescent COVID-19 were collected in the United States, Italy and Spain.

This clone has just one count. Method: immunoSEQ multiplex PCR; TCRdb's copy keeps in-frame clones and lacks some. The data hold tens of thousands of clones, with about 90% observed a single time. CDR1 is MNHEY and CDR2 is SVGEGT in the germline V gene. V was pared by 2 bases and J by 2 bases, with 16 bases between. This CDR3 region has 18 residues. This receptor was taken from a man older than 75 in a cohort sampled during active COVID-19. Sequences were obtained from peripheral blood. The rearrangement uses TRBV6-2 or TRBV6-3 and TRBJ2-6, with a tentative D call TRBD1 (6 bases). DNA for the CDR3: TGTGCCAGCAGTTACCTACTGACAGGAGCCACTGGGGCCAACGTCCTGACTTTC. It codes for CASSYLLTGATGANVLTF.